This is a list of T cell receptor beta chains from one sample in a study of T-cell memory formation after mild COVID-19. TCRdb independently ran MiXCR on the 5' RACE reads; one entry per CDR3 protein. The sample yields 90,000 to 120,000 distinct CDR3 sequences, 15% to 20% seen once. The sample was PBMCs or a T cell subset sorted from them (not recorded which). The origin of the receptors is a man younger than 35 who had mild COVID-19 (a few samples of this study predate the infection). Cell type and time point are not known. Each CDR3 is given with its conserved first and last residue. The D gene is left open where the match is weak. The size of a clone is reported for some rows only, either as once, few or many, or as a class for expanded clones.

V,length,D,J,size,CDR3,DNA
TRBV9,16,-,TRBJ2-1,few,CASSPRLQRGAGEQFF,TGTGCCAGCAGCCCCCGACTTCAGAGGGGGGCGGGTGAGCAGTTCTTC
TRBV5-1,18,-,TRBJ2-3,-,CASSMSRDWKTLSDTQYF,TGCGCCAGCTCTATGAGCCGGGACTGGAAGACCCTCTCCGATACGCAGTATTTT
TRBV29-1,13,TRBD2,TRBJ2-3,few,CSVEGTSKYTQYF,TGCAGCGTTGAAGGGACTAGCAAATATACGCAGTATTTT
TRBV6-5,15,-,TRBJ1-5,few,CASSYSMTGNQPQHF,TGTGCCAGCAGTTACTCGATGACCGGGAATCAGCCCCAGCATTTT
TRBV5-1,13,-,TRBJ1-2,-,CASSPREGYGYTF,TGCGCCAGCAGTCCACGGGAGGGCTATGGCTACACCTTC
TRBV7-7,14,-,TRBJ2-1,many,CASSYGPVGGEQFF,TGTGCTAGCAGCTACGGACCCGTTGGGGGTGAGCAGTTCTTC
TRBV7-2,13,-,TRBJ2-3,-,CASRKRGTDTQYF,TGTGCCAGCAGAAAGCGGGGCACAGATACGCAGTATTTT
TRBV4-2,16,-,TRBJ2-6,-,CASSSDVRSGANVLTF,TGTGCCAGCAGCTCCGACGTACGCTCTGGGGCCAACGTCCTGACTTTC
TRBV3-1,14,-,TRBJ1-6,-,CASSRQTLGSPLHF,TGTGCCAGCAGTCGACAAACCCTCGGTTCACCCCTCCACTTT
TRBV12-3/TRBV12-4,14,-,TRBJ1-2,-,CASSLDSQDLPYTF,TGTGCCAGCAGTTTAGACAGCCAGGACTTGCCCTACACCTTC
TRBV24-1,15,-,TRBJ2-3,few,CATSDGASSTDTQYF,TGTGCCACCAGTGATGGCGCCTCTAGCACAGATACGCAGTATTTT
TRBV5-1,16,-,TRBJ2-2,-,CASSLEGGPVTGELFF,TGCGCCAGCAGCTTGGAGGGGGGGCCGGTCACCGGGGAGCTGTTTTTT
TRBV27,13,-,TRBJ2-3,-,CASSLSFRDTQYF,TGTGCCAGCAGTTTATCGTTCAGAGATACGCAGTATTTT
TRBV25-1,19,TRBD1,TRBJ2-5,few,CASSLPRDSGQGDQETQYF,TGTGCCAGCAGCCTGCCCAGGGACTCGGGACAGGGAGACCAAGAGACCCAGTACTTC
TRBV9,15,TRBD2,TRBJ2-2,-,CASSVGASGGGELFF,TGTGCCAGCAGCGTAGGGGCTAGCGGTGGCGGGGAGCTGTTTTTT
TRBV7-2,16,-,TRBJ1-3,-,CASSGRSTGPGNTIYF,TGTGCCAGCAGCGGTAGGTCCACGGGGCCTGGAAACACCATATATTTT
TRBV7-6,13,-,TRBJ2-5,many,CASSFQAGETQYF,TGTGCCAGCAGCTTCCAAGCGGGAGAGACCCAGTACTTC
TRBV4-1,17,-,TRBJ1-1,-,CASSQDLIGVGNTEAFF,TGCGCCAGCAGCCAAGACCTCATTGGAGTCGGGAACACTGAAGCTTTCTTT
TRBV7-2,15,TRBD2,TRBJ2-3,few,CASSFSRGASDTQYF,TGTGCCAGCAGCTTTTCGCGGGGGGCCTCAGATACGCAGTATTTT
TRBV5-1,15,TRBD1,TRBJ1-2,few,CASSSGQGGDYGYTF,TGCGCCAGCAGCTCCGGACAGGGAGGGGACTATGGCTACACCTTC
TRBV28,18,TRBD1,TRBJ1-2,-,CASSPEAHGTGGSYGYTF,TGTGCCAGCAGTCCCGAAGCCCACGGGACAGGGGGGAGCTATGGCTACACCTTC
TRBV4-3,12,-,TRBJ2-5,-,CASSLGHGTQYF,TGCGCCAGCAGCCTCGGACACGGGACCCAGTACTTC